This TCR beta chain was recovered during a study of blood T cells in healthy people across ages. For the second PCR, which ran for roughly 7 to 11 cycles, a sample-barcoded 5' primer and a J-beta primer mix were used. MiXCR, applied by TCRdb to the 5' RACE reads, yields one record per CDR3 protein. The data contain hundreds of thousands of distinct CDR3 sequences, 56% of them seen just once; the ten biggest clones take up more than 25%. The clonotype comes from a man aged 35 to 55 in good health. The material sequenced was blood.

The CDR3 DNA is TGTGCCAGCAGTCCAGAGAGATCAGCACCCCTCCACTTT. Encoded protein: CASSPERSAPLHF. The chain uses TRBV6-4 and TRBJ1-6; D gene unclear. V was pared by 5 bases and J by 11 bases, with 13 bases between. The CDR3 consists of 13 residues. Germline V gene data show CDR1 as MRHNA and CDR2 as SNTAGT.